This T cell receptor (beta chain) was profiled in a study of cytomegalovirus exposure and HLA in healthy donors. Across the whole study: Early on, a data release was issued that held about 85 million unique TCRs from HLA-typed donors.

Though probably carrying unrecorded immune exposures, donors were nominally healthy at sampling. In the case of this clone: Its antigen is undetermined.

PCR involved 60 Vbeta and 13 Jbeta primers. Method: immunoSEQ multiplex PCR; TCRdb's copy keeps in-frame clones and lacks some. In total, the table holds around 210,000 clones. Study-wide results and limits: Both high specificity and high sensitivity reportedly marked the classifier's diagnosis of cytomegalovirus status. The authors listed 150 to 200 TCR beta chains as cytomegalovirus-associated.

This receptor was identified in a woman in her twenties or thirties in good health and CMV-seropositive. The sample was PBMCs.

This CDR3 reads CASSYVSSNQPQHF. The DNA for the CDR3 is TGTGCCAGCAGTTACGTTAGTAGCAATCAGCCCCAGCATTTT. The J gene is TRBJ1-5, the V gene TRBV6-6; D uncertain. CDR1 and CDR2 (germline): MNHNY, SVGAGI (reference sequence). This CDR3 spans 14 amino acids. Trimming removed 2 bases from V and 0 bases from J, with 5 bases in between.